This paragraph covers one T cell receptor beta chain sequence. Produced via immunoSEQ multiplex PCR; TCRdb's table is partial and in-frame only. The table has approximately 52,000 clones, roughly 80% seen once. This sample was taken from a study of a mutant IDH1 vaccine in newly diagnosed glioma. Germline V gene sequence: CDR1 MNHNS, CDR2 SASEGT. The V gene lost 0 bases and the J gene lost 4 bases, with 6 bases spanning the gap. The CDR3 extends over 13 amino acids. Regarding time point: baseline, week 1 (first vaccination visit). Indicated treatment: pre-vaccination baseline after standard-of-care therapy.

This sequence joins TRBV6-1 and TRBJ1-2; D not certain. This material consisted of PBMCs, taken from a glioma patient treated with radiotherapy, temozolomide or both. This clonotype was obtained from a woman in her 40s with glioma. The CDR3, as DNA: TGTGCCAGCAGTGAAGCAGACGTCTATGGCTACACCTTC. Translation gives CASSEADVYGYTF.